The 12 T cell receptor beta chains below all came from one sample that was sequenced in a study of CD8 T cells in Susac syndrome. A quantity of about 0.5 to 1 ug RNA underwent reverse transcription using random hexamers. MiXCR was run by TCRdb on the immunoSEQ multiplex PCR reads, yielding one entry per CDR3 protein. The sample shows over 300,000 distinct CDR3 sequences, roughly 94% of them seen only once. The material sequenced was CD4+ T cells from PBMCs. These receptor sequences come from a human donor with multiple sclerosis.

V and J are TRBV30 and TRBJ1-1; 7 bases map to TRBD1. From germline, CDR1 is GTSNPN and CDR2 SVGIG (reference sequence). Germline trimming cut 4 bases from V and 0 bases from J; bases unmatched to any gene: 5. The length of the CDR3 is 14 residues. DNA of the CDR3: TGTGCCTGGACGGTTGACAGGGTGAACACTGAAGCTTTCTTT. Its translation: CAWTVDRVNTEAFF. The full variable domain, rest sourced from reference TRBV30 and TRBJ1-1, is SQTIHQWPATLVQPVGSPLSLECTVEGTSNPNLYWYRQAAGRGLQLLFYSVGIGQISSEVPQNLSASRPQDRQFILSSKKLLLSDSGFYLCAWTVDRVNTEAFFGQGTRLTVV.

The chain couples TRBV20-1 to TRBJ2-7, with a tentative D call TRBD1 (6 bases). Germline assignment: CDR1 DFQATT and CDR2 SNEGSKA (reference sequence). V lost 1 base to trimming and J lost 5 bases, with 15 bases between them. CDR3 length: 14 residues. CDR3 nucleotides: TGCAGTGCTAGAGGGATTACAGGGTTCCACGAGCAGTACTTC. It encodes CSARGITGFHEQYF.

V and J are TRBV14 and TRBJ2-1; unclear D gene. The CDR3 extends over 14 amino acids. V was cut by 1 base and J by 3 bases, with 7 bases left in between. Germline loops: CDR1 SGHDN, CDR2 FVKESK. CDR3 sequence (DNA): TGTGCCAGCAGCCAAGTGGGGAACTACAATGAGCAGTTCTTC. Translating gives CASSQVGNYNEQFF.

The V gene is TRBV18, the J gene TRBJ1-5, with 7 nucleotides matching TRBD1. Trimming at V came to 5 bases and at J to 3 bases, leaving 10 bases not matched to a gene. This CDR3 has 16 residues. Looked up from germline, CDR1 is KGHSH and CDR2 is LQKENI. This CDR3 is CASSEDRTTLNQPQHF. CDR3 bases: TGTGCCAGCTCAGAGGACAGGACGACCCTCAATCAGCCCCAGCATTTT. The full variable domain, in which reference TRBV18 and TRBJ1-5 provide the parts outside the CDR3, is NAGVMQNPRHLVRRRGQEARLRCSPMKGHSHVYWYRQLPEEGLKFMVYLQKENIIDESGMPKERFSAEFPKEGPSILRIQQVVRGDSAAYFCASSEDRTTLNQPQHFGDGTRLSIL.

The rearrangement uses TRBV14 and TRBJ2-1; 11 positions match TRBD2. This CDR3 spans 21 amino acids. Germline trimming cut 0 bases from V and 0 bases from J; bases unmatched to any gene: 13. The germline CDR1 and CDR2 sequences are SGHDN and FVKESK. In DNA, the CDR3 is TGTGCCAGCAGCCAAGAGATCCGGCTAGCGGGGGGTTCCAGCTCCTACAATGAGCAGTTCTTC. This gives the protein CASSQEIRLAGGSSSYNEQFF.

V usage is TRBV12-3 or TRBV12-4 and J usage is TRBJ2-3; 12 nucleotides align to TRBD2. This CDR3 contains 17 residues. J was trimmed by 5 bases and V by 4 bases; bases with no gene match: 10. The CDR3 is CASSSRLAGARRDTQYF. The CDR3 DNA reads TGTGCCAGCAGTTCCAGACTAGCGGGGGCGCGCAGAGATACGCAGTATTTT.

This clonotype was seen a single time. This chain connects TRBV2 to TRBJ1-5; D ambiguous. The CDR3 has 12 amino acids. Germline V gene sequence: CDR1 SNHLY, CDR2 FYNNEI. Trimming left V 7 bases short and J 2 bases short, with 6 bases between. DNA for the CDR3: TGTGCCAGCAATCAGCGCAATCAGCCCCAGCATTTT. It is translated as CASNQRNQPQHF.

The chain combines TRBV7-2 with TRBJ1-1; D unresolved. Trimming removed 5 bases at V and 1 base at J, with 11 bases between. From germline, CDR1 is SGHTA and CDR2 FQGNSA. This CDR3 spans 14 amino acids. The CDR3 loop is CASSGGPRNTEAFF. The CDR3 coding sequence is TGTGCCAGCAGCGGCGGTCCAAGGAACACTGAAGCTTTCTTT.

The chain uses TRBV7-9 and TRBJ2-1; 8 bases map to TRBD2. V lost 7 bases and J lost 7; bases outside the gene matches: 12. Germline lookup yields CDR1 SEHNR and CDR2 FQNEAQ (reference sequence). The CDR3 has 15 amino acids. The CDR3 coding sequence is TGTGCCAGCACCAGCGGGACTAGTTCATATAATGAGCAGTTCTTC. As protein: CASTSGTSSYNEQFF. Drawing the rest from reference TRBV7-9 and TRBJ2-1, the complete variable domain is DTGVSQNPRHKITKRGQNVTFRCDPISEHNRLYWYRQTLGQGPEFLTYFQNEAQLEKSRLLSDRFSAERPKGSFSTLEIQRTEQGDSAMYLCASTSGTSSYNEQFFGPGTRLTVL.

Written as DNA, the CDR3 is TGTGCCAGCAAGCTGTTAGGCGGGGGGGCCACAGATACGCAGTATTTT. Protein product: CASKLLGGGATDTQYF. The rearrangement links TRBV2 to TRBJ2-3; 9 nucleotides align to TRBD2. The J segment lost 2 bases and the V segment lost 7 bases, leaving 10 bases of the junction unmatched. This CDR3 has 16 amino acids. Germline CDR1 is SNHLY and CDR2 is FYNNEI. Combining the CDR3 with reference TRBV2 and TRBJ2-3 gives the whole variable domain EPEVTQTPSHQVTQMGQEVILRCVPISNHLYFYWYRQILGQKVEFLVSFYNNEISEKSEIFDDQFSVERPDGSNFTLKIRSTKLEDSAMYFCASKLLGGGATDTQYFGPGTRLTVL.

J is TRBJ1-4 and V is TRBV7-9, with D perhaps TRBD1 (6 bases). CDR3 size: 15 residues. The germline gives CDR1 SEHNR, CDR2 FQNEAQ (reference sequence). Trimming took off 0 bases at V and 4 bases at J, with 9 bases between the two ends. The CDR3 sequence is CASSLAGTRNEKLFF. The CDR3 DNA is TGTGCCAGCAGCTTAGCCGGGACACGTAATGAAAAACTGTTTTTT.

This rearrangement joins TRBV29-1 to TRBJ2-2, with TRBD2 matching over 11 bases. Germline trimming cut 6 bases from V and 4 bases from J; bases unmatched to any gene: 7. Germline assignment: CDR1 SQVTM and CDR2 ANQGSEA. The CDR3 is 15 residues long. The CDR3 DNA sequence: TGCAGCGTAGGAGCGGGACTAGCGGCCACCGGGGAGCTGTTTTTT. Protein: CSVGAGLAATGELFF.